This T cell receptor (beta chain) emerged from a study of human thymus T cells. Using immunoSEQ multiplex PCR, the repertoire was profiled, and TCRdb retains in-frame clones only, with some absent. This table has some 50,000 clones, around 95% appearing once. Germline CDR1 LGHNA, CDR2 YNFKEQ. The CDR3 has 15 residues. V lost 0 bases, J lost 1 base, and 7 bases lay in between. The sequence was collected from a girl under two years old with a congenital heart defect but otherwise immunologically healthy. The chain couples TRBV4-2 to TRBJ2-4; D may match TRBD1 or TRBD2 (6 bases each). The source material was blood. CDR3 sequence (DNA): TGTGCCAGCAGCCAAGAAGGGGGGGCCAAAAACATTCAGTACTTC. It yields the protein CASSQEGGAKNIQYF.